The 2 T cell receptor beta chains below were found in one sample sequenced in a study of blood T cells in healthy people across ages. A second PCR of about 7 to 11 cycles used a sample-barcoded 5' primer and a J-beta primer mix. Each CDR3 protein is one row after TCRdb ran MiXCR on the 5' RACE reads. The repertoire includes approximately 1.5 million distinct CDR3 sequences, around 35% of them detected once, and approximately 10% sits in the top ten. The sample was blood. The receptors were gathered from a woman aged 30 to 39 in good health.

This chain joins TRBV5-1 and TRBJ2-5; TRBD2 aligns across 9 bases. The last part of the DNA fits TRBJ2-7 better; the J call may be wrong. There are 15 residues in the CDR3. Germline CDR1 and CDR2: SGHRS and YFSETQ. The CDR3 region is CASRLSGGDLTEQYF. The CDR3 DNA is TGCGCCAGCAGGCTTAGCGGGGGTGACCTCACCGAGCAGTACTTC.

The chain has TRBV7-9 and TRBJ1-1; 7 nucleotides line up with TRBD1. The CDR3 loop spans 17 amino acids. V shed 4 bases and J 5 bases; nucleotides not matched to a gene: 16. CDR1 and CDR2 (germline): SEHNR, FQNEAQ (reference sequence). The CDR3 spells CASSSTLSGQGGTEAFF. CDR3 DNA sequence: TGTGCCAGCAGCTCAACGTTATCGGGTCAGGGGGGTACTGAAGCTTTCTTT.